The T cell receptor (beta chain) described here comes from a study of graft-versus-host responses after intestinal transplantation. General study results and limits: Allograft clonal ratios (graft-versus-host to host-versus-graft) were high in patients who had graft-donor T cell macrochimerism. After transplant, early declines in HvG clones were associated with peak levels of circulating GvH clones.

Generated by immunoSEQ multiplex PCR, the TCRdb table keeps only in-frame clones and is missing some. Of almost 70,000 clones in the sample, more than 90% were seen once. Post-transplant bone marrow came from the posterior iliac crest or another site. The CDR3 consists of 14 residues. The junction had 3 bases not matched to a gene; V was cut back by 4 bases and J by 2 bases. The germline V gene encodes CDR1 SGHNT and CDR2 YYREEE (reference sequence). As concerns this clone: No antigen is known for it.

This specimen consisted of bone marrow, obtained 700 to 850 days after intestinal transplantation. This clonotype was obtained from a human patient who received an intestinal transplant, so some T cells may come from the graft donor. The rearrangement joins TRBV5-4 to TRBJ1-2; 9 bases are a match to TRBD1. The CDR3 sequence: CASSQDRGNYGYTF. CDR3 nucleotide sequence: TGTGCCAGCAGCCAAGACAGGGGGAACTATGGCTACACCTTC.